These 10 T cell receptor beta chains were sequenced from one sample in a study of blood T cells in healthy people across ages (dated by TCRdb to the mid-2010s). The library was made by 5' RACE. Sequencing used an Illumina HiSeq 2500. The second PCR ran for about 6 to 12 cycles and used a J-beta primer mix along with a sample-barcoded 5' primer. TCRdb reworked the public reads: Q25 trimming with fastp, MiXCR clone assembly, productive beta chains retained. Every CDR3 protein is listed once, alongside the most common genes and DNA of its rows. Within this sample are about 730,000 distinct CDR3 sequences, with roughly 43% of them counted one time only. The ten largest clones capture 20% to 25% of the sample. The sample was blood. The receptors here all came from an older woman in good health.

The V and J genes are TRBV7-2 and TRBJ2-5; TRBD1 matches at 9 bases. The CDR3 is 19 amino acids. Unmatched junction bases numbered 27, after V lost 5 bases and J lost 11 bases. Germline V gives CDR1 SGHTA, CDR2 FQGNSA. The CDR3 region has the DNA TGTGCCAGCAGCCCCAACCAAGGGACAGGGTTAGGGCGATCTATTGAGCAGTACTTC. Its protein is CASSPNQGTGLGRSIEQYF. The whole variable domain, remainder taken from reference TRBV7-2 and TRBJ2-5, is GAGVSQSPSNKVTEKGKDVELRCDPISGHTALYWYRQSLGQGLEFLIYFQGNSAPDKSGLPSDRFSAERTGGSVSTLTIQRTQQEDSAVYLCASSPNQGTGLGRSIEQYFGPGTRLLVL.

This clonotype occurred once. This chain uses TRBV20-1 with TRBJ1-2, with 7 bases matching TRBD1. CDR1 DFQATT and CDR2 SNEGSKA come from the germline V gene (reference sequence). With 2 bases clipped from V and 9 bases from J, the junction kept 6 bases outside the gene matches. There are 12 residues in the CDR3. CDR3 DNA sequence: TGCAGTGCTAGAACCGGGGACAGCAGCTACACCTTC. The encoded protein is CSARTGDSSYTF.

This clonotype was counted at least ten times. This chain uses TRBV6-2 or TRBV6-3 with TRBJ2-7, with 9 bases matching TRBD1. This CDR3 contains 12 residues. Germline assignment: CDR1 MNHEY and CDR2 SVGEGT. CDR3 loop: CATGTGLGEQYF. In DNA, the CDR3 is TGTGCGACCGGGACAGGGCTGGGAGAGCAGTACTTC.

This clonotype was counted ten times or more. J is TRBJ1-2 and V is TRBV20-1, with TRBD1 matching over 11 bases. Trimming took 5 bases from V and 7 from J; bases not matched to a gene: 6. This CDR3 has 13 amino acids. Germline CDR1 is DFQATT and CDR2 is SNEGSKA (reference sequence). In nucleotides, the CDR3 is TGCAGTGCTGGACAGGGGGCCCCTCCTGGCTACACCTTC. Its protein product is CSAGQGAPPGYTF.

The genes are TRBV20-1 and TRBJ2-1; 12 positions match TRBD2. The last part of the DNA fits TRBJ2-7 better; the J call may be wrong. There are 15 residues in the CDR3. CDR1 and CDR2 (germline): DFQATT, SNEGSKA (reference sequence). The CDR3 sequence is CSARETSGSYNEQYF. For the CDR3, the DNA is TGCAGTGCTAGAGAGACTAGCGGGAGTTACAATGAGCAGTACTTC.

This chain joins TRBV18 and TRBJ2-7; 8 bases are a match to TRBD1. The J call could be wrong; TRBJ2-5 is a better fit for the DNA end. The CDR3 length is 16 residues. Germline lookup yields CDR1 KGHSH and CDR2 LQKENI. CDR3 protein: CASSPRQTTGAETQYF. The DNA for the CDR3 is TGTGCCAGCTCACCACGCCAAACGACAGGGGCAGAGACCCAGTACTTC.

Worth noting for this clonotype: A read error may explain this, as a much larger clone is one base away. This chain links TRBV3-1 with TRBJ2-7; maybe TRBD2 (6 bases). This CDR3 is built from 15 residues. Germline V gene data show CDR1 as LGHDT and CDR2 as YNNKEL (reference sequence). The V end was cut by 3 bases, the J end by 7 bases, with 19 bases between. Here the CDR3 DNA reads TGTGCCAGCAGCCAGACCGGGGGATCCTACAATGAGCAGTACTTC. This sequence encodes CASSQTGGSYNEQYF.

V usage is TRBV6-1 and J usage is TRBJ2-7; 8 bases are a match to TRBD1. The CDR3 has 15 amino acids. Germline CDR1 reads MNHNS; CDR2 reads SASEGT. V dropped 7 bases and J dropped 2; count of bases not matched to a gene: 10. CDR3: CASINFGQGTYEQYF. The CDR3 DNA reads TGTGCCAGCATTAACTTTGGACAGGGTACCTACGAGCAGTACTTC.

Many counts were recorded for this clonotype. The CDR3 here is CSAGLMGGQETQYF. Written as DNA, the CDR3 is TGCAGTGCTGGCTTAATGGGGGGCCAAGAGACCCAGTACTTC. The V call is TRBV20-1, the J call TRBJ2-5; D may be TRBD2 (6 bases). The V and J ends lost 5 bases and 1 base respectively, with 14 bases between them. Germline CDR1 reads DFQATT; CDR2 reads SNEGSKA (reference sequence). CDR3 length: 14 amino acids.

CDR3 residues: CASSLGDNMNTGELFF. The CDR3 DNA follows: TGTGCCAGCAGCCTAGGGGACAACATGAACACCGGGGAGCTGTTTTTT. V gene TRBV11-3 combines with J gene TRBJ2-2; weak D call: TRBD1 (6 bases). Germline assignment: CDR1 SGHNT and CDR2 YENEEA. With 5 bases removed from V and 1 base from J, the gap between germline ends came to 14 bases. This CDR3 region has 16 residues. The full variable domain, its missing parts supplied by reference TRBV11-3 and TRBJ2-2, is EAGVVQSPRYKIIEKKQPVAFWCNPISGHNTLYWYLQNLGQGPELLIRYENEEAVDDSQLPKDRFSAERLKGVDSTLKIQPAELGDSAVYLCASSLGDNMNTGELFFGEGSRLTVL.